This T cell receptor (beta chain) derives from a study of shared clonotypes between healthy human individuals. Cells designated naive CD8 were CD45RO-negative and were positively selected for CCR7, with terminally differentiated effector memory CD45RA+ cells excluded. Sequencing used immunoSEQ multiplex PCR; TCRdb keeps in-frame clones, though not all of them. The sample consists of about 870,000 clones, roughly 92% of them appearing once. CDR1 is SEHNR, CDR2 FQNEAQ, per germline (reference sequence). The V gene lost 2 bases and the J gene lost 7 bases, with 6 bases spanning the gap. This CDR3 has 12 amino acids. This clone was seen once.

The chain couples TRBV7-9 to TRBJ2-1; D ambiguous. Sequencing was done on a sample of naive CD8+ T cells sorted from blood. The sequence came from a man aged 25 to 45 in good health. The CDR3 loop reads CASSLSWNEQFF. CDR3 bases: TGTGCCAGCAGCTTAAGTTGGAATGAGCAGTTCTTC.